These T cell receptor beta chains were read from a single sample in a study of blood T cell repertoires in COVID-19. Method: immunoSEQ multiplex PCR; TCRdb's copy keeps in-frame clones and lacks some. The repertoire holds some 320,000 clones, roughly 90% seen once, with 2.6% in the top ten. Sequencing used PBMCs or T cells enriched from blood (not recorded which). The receptors originated from a man between 60 and 75 years old who had recovered from COVID-19. CDR3s include the opening cysteine and the closing phenylalanine or tryptophan. D genes are given only for firm matches. Clone size, where shown, is once, few, many, or a class for clones that have expanded.

V	D	J	size	CDR3	DNA
TRBV5-1	.	TRBJ2-2	.	CASSLKSLSTGELFF	TGCGCCAGCAGCTTGAAGAGCCTTAGTACCGGGGAGCTGTTTTTT
TRBV18	.	TRBJ2-6	.	CASSGGGPWGANVLTF	TGTGCCAGCTCAGGTGGGGGCCCGTGGGGGGCCAACGTCCTGACTTTC
TRBV19	TRBD1	TRBJ2-1	.	CASSVGTGVYNEQFF	TGTGCCAGTAGTGTCGGGACAGGGGTATACAATGAGCAGTTCTTC
TRBV6-5	.	TRBJ1-6	.	CASQTENYNSPLHF	TGTGCCAGCCAGACAGAAAACTATAATTCACCCCTCCACTTT
TRBV4-1	.	TRBJ2-7	.	CASSPRQDGDEQYF	TGCGCCAGCAGCCCAAGACAGGACGGGGACGAGCAGTACTTC
TRBV7-3	.	TRBJ2-2	.	CASSLTLTGELFF	TGTGCCAGCAGCTTAACACTCACCGGGGAGCTGTTTTTT
TRBV12-3/TRBV12-4	.	TRBJ1-2	.	CASSFDTNYGYTF	TGTGCCAGCAGTTTTGACACCAACTATGGCTACACCTTC
TRBV4-1	.	TRBJ2-7	.	CASSPGHSYEQYF	TGCGCCAGCAGCCCCGGACATTCCTACGAGCAGTACTTC
TRBV5-6	TRBD1	TRBJ2-7	.	CASSYRDRGPDEQYF	TGTGCCAGCAGCTACCGGGACAGGGGCCCCGACGAGCAGTACTTC
TRBV6-5	.	TRBJ1-4	.	CASSTPRVLNEKLFF	TGTGCCAGCAGCACCCCGAGGGTGCTTAATGAAAAACTGTTTTTT
TRBV7-7	TRBD2	TRBJ2-1	.	CASSPRLAGSYNEQFF	TGTGCTAGCAGCCCCCGACTAGCAGGCTCCTACAATGAGCAGTTCTTC
TRBV3-1/TRBV3-2	TRBD1	TRBJ1-5	.	CASSQAGTGNQPQHF	TGTGCCAGCAGCCAAGCCGGGACAGGCAATCAGCCCCAGCATTTT
TRBV5-4	.	TRBJ1-2	.	CASSLALQGNYGYTF	TGTGCCAGCAGCTTAGCCCTACAGGGTAACTATGGCTACACCTTC
TRBV19	.	TRBJ2-7	.	CASSILRVTYEQYF	TGTGCCAGTAGTATCTTACGGGTCACCTACGAGCAGTACTTC
TRBV28	TRBD2	TRBJ2-4	once	CASSFWTTSGTGGDIQYF	TGTGCCAGCAGTTTCTGGACGACTAGCGGGACGGGGGGGGACATTCAGTACTTC
TRBV5-1	.	TRBJ2-7	once	CASSRGDGNEQYF	TGCGCCAGCAGTCGGGGAGATGGTAACGAGCAGTACTTC